This TCR beta chain appears in the sequencing data of a study of T cell changes during pregnancy in multiple sclerosis. This clone was picked up one time. Sequencing was performed with immunoSEQ multiplex PCR; in TCRdb, only in-frame clones are kept and a portion is missing. The sample holds tens of thousands of clones, roughly 92% seen once. The TCR was taken from a female donor with multiple sclerosis, enrolled in a pregnancy study. The specimen was CD4+ T cells from peripheral blood mononuclear cells, collected after pregnancy.

The CDR3 here is CASSDREVRSVDYGYTF. In DNA, the CDR3 is TGTGCCAGCAGTGATCGTGAAGTTCGGAGCGTCGACTATGGCTACACCTTC. V is TRBV11-3 and J is TRBJ1-2; no definite D call. Germline V lookup: CDR1 SGHNT, CDR2 YENEEA. Trimming left V 6 bases short and J 3 bases short, with 23 bases between. This CDR3 has 17 amino acids.